This record covers a single T cell receptor beta chain. The antigen it binds to is not known. No much larger clone is present one base from it, and per-base qualities are unavailable. These data come from a study of CD8 T cells in Susac syndrome (dated by TCRdb to about 2019). Regarding the research as a whole: Repertoire sequencing was used to test whether CD8+ T cell activation and differentiation in Susac syndrome was antigen driven. The study compared CD8+ T cell repertoire clonality among over 9 healthy donors, around 14 Susac syndrome patients and roughly 16 multiple sclerosis patients.

Peripheral blood CD8+ and CD4+ T cells from healthy donors, Susac syndrome patients and multiple sclerosis patients were profiled using high-throughput TCR beta sequencing. The multiple sclerosis controls were treatment-naive patients whose relapsing-remitting disease, either stable or active, fulfilled the revised McDonald criteria. Bulk CD8+ and CD4+ T cells were purified magnetically by negative isolation, whereas CD8+ TEMRA cells were enriched by FACS. Blood was drawn into EDTA tubes, processed within 24 hours, and PBMCs were isolated by density gradient centrifugation. PBMCs intended for TCR sequencing were cryopreserved in liquid nitrogen and thawed later in a water bath at 37 degrees C. The sorted or isolated CD4+, CD8+ and CD8+ TEMRA cells had a purity of 90% or higher. CDR1 LGHDT and CDR2 YNNKEL are derived from the germline V gene (reference sequence). The CDR3 goes from the cysteine to the phenylalanine over 17 residues. Left in the record is the CDR3 DNA by itself, 51 bases read in frame from the first base. The germline V end is reduced by 2 bases and the J end by 6 bases; junction bases left unmatched: 14.

Broader findings and caveats from the paper: The study acknowledged that relatively few individuals were included in the TCR sequencing and HLA analysis.

RNA was extracted using the RNeasy kit, and about 0.5 to 1 ug of the RNA was reverse transcribed with random hexamers. TCR beta CDR3 regions were amplified with the immunoSEQ multiplex PCR assay covering 54 Vbeta and 13 Jbeta segments. To correct PCR amplification bias, a synthetic template baseline was used for both primer optimization and computational correction. Regarding the original processing steps: Reads were annotated to V, D and J genes per IMGT and analyzed with immunoSEQ Analyzer, keeping only productive sequences. Clonality was calculated as one minus the Shannon entropy normalized by log2 of the number of productive unique sequences. For each patient and control, public and private clones were evaluated within the 100 most prevalent clones. Susac-specific clones were defined as absent from healthy and MS cohorts, 1052 published viral clones and other ImmuneACCESS disease sequences. TCRdb took the public reads, trimmed them with fastp at Q25, ran MiXCR for clone calling and kept in-frame beta chains. Identical CDR3 proteins give one entry, which carries the most common genes and DNA. The V and J calls were determined by TCRdb, not by the authors. Here the sample has under 150,000 distinct CDR3 sequences; 75% to 90% occur a single time. The ten largest account for around 0.5% of the sample.

The specimen sequenced was CD8+ T cells from PBMCs. Recombination joined TRBV3-1 with TRBJ2-7, with 9 central nucleotides matching TRBD1. The source of this sequence is a human donor with multiple sclerosis. This receptor carries the CDR3 CASSQTITRTGDFEQYF. The DNA sequence is given as TGTGCCAGCAGCCAAACTATTACCAGGACAGGGGATTTCGAGCAGTACTTC.